Below are 4 T cell receptor beta chains sequenced from a single sample in a study of T-cell memory formation after mild COVID-19 (dated by TCRdb to the early 2020s). Library prep was done by 5' RACE. Sequencing was carried out with an Illumina NovaSeq 6000. The raw public reads went through TCRdb reprocessing: fastp at Q25, MiXCR clone calling, in-frame beta chains kept. Each entry is one CDR3 protein sequence, shown with its most common DNA and genes. A total of 350,000 to 450,000 distinct CDR3 sequences appear in this sample, around 20% of them only once. The ten largest clonotypes hold more than 8% of the sample. The sample was PBMCs or a T cell subset sorted from them (not recorded which). Receptors were obtained from an adult woman who had mild COVID-19 (a few samples of this study predate the infection). The sample titles of this study are shuffled in the database, so cell type and time point are left out; the donor was told from shared clones.

V usage is TRBV5-1 and J usage is TRBJ2-1; D uncertain. V lost 1 base, J lost 8 bases, and 13 bases lay in between. Germline CDR1 and CDR2: SGHRS and YFSETQ. The CDR3 has 14 amino acids. Here the CDR3 reads CASSLMGGVHEQFF. CDR3 coding DNA: TGCGCCAGCAGCTTGATGGGTGGGGTACATGAGCAGTTCTTC.

The J gene is TRBJ1-4, the V gene TRBV12-3 or TRBV12-4; 7 bases align to TRBD1. V gave up 5 bases and J gave up 14 bases; unmatched junction bases: 11. The CDR3 is made up of 13 amino acids. CDR3 in amino acids: CASSGGVGQTLFF. CDR3 DNA: TGTGCCAGCAGTGGGGGGGTGGGACAGACTCTGTTTTTT.

V usage is TRBV7-9 and J usage is TRBJ2-5, with D possibly TRBD1 on 5 matching bases. This CDR3 comprises 15 residues. Germline CDR1 is SEHNR and CDR2 is FQNEAQ (reference sequence). Trimming shortened V by 5 bases and J by 2 bases, and 15 bases separated the two germline ends. The CDR3 reads CASSPQTARQETQYF. The CDR3 DNA reads TGTGCCAGCAGCCCCCAGACAGCCCGGCAAGAGACCCAGTACTTC.

This clonotype was counted a few times. The V call is TRBV6-2 or TRBV6-3, the J call TRBJ2-3; a weak D match, TRBD1 (6 bases). Per germline, CDR1 MNHEY and CDR2 SVGEGT. V was pared by 6 bases and J by 6 bases, with 19 bases between. This CDR3 has 15 residues. Written as DNA, the CDR3 is TGTGCCAGCAGCTCAGTAACAGGGAGTGGCGATACGCAGTATTTT. Translating it yields CASSSVTGSGDTQYF.